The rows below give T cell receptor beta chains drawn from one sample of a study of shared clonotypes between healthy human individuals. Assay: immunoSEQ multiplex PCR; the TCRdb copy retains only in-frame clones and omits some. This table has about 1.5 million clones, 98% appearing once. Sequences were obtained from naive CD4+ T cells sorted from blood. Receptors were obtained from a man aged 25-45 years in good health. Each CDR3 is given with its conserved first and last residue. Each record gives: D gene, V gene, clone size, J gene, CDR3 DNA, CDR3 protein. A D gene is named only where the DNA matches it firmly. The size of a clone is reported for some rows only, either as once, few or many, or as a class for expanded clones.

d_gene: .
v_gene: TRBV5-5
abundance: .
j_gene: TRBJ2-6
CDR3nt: TGTGCCAGCAGCTTGGAGACATATTCTGGGGCCAACGTCCTGACTTTC
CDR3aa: CASSLETYSGANVLTF

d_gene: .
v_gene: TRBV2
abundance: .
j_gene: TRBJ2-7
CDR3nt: TGTGCCAGCTTTGGGGGTAGTGGAAACGAGCAGTACTTC
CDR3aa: CASFGGSGNEQYF

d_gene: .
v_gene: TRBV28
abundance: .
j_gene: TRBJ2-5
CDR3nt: TGTGCCAGCAGTCGCGGGGCAAAAGAGACCCAGTACTTC
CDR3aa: CASSRGAKETQYF

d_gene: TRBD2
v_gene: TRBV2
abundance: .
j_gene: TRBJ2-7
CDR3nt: TGTGCCAGCAGAGTTTCGGGGGGTGTTGAATCCTACGAGCAGTACTTC
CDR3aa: CASRVSGGVESYEQYF

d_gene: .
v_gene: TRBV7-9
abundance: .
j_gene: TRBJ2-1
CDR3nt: TGTGCCAGCAGCCCCGGAAGGCTTAGCGAGCAGTTCTTC
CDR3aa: CASSPGRLSEQFF

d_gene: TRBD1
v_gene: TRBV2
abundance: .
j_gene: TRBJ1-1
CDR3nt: TGTGCCAGCAGGGACAGGGGAGGAACTGAAGCTTTCTTT
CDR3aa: CASRDRGGTEAFF

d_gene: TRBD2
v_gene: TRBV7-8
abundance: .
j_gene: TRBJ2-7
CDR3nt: TGTGCCAGCAGCTTAGCAGTTGGACTAGCGGGAGTATCCTACGAGCAGTACTTC
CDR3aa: CASSLAVGLAGVSYEQYF

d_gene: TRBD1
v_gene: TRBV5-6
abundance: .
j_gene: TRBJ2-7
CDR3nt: TGTGCCAGCAGCTTGGCCGGGACAGGGACCTACGAGCAGTACTTC
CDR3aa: CASSLAGTGTYEQYF

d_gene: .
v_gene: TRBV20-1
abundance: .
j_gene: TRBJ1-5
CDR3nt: TGCAGTGCTAGAGACGGGCAGCCCCAGCATTTT
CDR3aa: CSARDGQPQHF

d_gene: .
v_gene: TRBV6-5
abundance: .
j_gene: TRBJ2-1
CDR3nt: TGTGCCAGCAGTTACTCAGAAAAAATGACTTCAATCGAGCAGTTCTTC
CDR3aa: CASSYSEKMTSIEQFF

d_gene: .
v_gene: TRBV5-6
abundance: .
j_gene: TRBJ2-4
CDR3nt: TGTGCCAGCAGCCCTGACCCATTCCAAGGCAAAAACATTCAGTACTTC
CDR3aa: CASSPDPFQGKNIQYF

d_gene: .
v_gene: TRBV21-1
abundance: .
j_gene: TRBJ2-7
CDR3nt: TGTGCCAGCAGCAAAGAGGGACTAGCGGCCACCTACGAGCAGTACTTC
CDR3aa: CASSKEGLAATYEQYF

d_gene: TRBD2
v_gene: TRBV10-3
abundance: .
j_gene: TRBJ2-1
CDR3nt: TGTGCCACGCAACTAGCGCCTGAGGATGAGCAGTTCTTC
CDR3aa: CATQLAPEDEQFF

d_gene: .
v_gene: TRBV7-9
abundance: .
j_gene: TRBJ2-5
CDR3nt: TGTGCCAGCAGCTTAGGAGAGTACCAAGAGACCCAGTACTTC
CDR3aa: CASSLGEYQETQYF

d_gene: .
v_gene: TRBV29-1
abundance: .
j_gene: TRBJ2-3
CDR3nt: TGCAGCGTTTTAGTTTACGGTCTGGATACGCAGTATTTT
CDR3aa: CSVLVYGLDTQYF

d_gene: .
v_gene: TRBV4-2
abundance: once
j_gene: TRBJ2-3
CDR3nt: TGTGCCAGCAGCCGAAGGGACCCACGAGGAGATACGCAGTATTTT
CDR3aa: CASSRRDPRGDTQYF

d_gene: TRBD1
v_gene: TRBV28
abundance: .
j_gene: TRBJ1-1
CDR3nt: TGTGCCAGCAGTGGCGGCGGGGCGAGGGGGCAAAGTAGCACTGAAGCTTTCTTT
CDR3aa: CASSGGGARGQSSTEAFF

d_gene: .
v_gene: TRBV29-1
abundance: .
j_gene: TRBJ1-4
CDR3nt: TGCAGCGTTCTCAGGCATACTAATGAAAAACTGTTTTTT
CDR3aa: CSVLRHTNEKLFF

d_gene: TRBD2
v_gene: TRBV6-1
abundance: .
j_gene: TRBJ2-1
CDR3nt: TGTGCCGGGGCTCCCGGGACTAGGGCTATGGGTGAGCAGTTCTTC
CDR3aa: CAGAPGTRAMGEQFF

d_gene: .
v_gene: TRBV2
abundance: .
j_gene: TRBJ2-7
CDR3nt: TGTGCCAGCAGTGGGGCTGGGAAGTACGAGCAGTACTTC
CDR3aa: CASSGAGKYEQYF

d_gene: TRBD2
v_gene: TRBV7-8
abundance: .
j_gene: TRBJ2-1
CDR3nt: TGTGCCAGCAGCTTACGACTAGCGGGAGTACCCTACAATGAGCAGTTCTTC
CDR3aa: CASSLRLAGVPYNEQFF

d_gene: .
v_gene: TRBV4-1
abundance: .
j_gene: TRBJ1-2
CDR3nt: TGCGCCAGCAGCCAAGAAGGCCGGGGTAGCTCCTATGGCTACACCTTC
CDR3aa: CASSQEGRGSSYGYTF

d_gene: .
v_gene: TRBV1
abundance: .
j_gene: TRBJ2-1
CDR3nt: TGCACCAGCAGCCAATCAATGGAGACAGATATTGAGCAGTTCTTC
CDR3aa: CTSSQSMETDIEQFF

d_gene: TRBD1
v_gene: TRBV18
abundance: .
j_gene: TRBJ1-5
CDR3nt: TGTGCCAGCTCCAAGCGAGGGACAGACGGCAATCAGCCCCAGCATTTT
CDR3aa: CASSKRGTDGNQPQHF

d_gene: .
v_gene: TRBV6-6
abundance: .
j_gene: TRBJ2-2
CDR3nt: TGTGCCAGCAGCCACTCCCGGACAACGGGCACCGGGGAGCTGTTTTTT
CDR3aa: CASSHSRTTGTGELFF

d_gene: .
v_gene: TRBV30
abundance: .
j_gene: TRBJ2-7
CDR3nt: TGTGCCTGGAGTGTTGGGGGCGAGCAGTACTTC
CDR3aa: CAWSVGGEQYF

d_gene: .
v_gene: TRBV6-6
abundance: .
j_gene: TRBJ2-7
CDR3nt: TGTGCCAGCAGATATCTGGGTGAAGAGCAGTACTTC
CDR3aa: CASRYLGEEQYF

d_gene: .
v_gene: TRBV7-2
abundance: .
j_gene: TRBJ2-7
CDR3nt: TGTGCCAGCAGCTTACCCAACATTAGGGCGCAGTACTTC
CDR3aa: CASSLPNIRAQYF

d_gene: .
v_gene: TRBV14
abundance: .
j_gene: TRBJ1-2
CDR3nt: TGTGCCAGCAGCCAAGCCCGACAGGAGGATGGCTACACCTTC
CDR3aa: CASSQARQEDGYTF

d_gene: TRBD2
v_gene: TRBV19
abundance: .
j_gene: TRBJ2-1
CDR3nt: TGTGCCAGTCGAACCGGGACTAGCGGGACTGAGCAGTTCTTC
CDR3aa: CASRTGTSGTEQFF

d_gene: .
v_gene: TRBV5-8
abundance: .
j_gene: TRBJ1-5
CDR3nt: TGTGCCAGCAGCGTGGGACCTCGCAATCAGCCCCAGCATTTT
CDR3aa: CASSVGPRNQPQHF

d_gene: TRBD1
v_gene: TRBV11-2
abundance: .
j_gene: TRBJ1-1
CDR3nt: TGTGCCAGCAGCCCCCGGGACAGTCCGAGCGGCACTGAAGCTTTCTTT
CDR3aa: CASSPRDSPSGTEAFF

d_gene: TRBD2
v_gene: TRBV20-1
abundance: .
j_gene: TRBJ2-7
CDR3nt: TGCAGCGGACTAGAATCCTACGAGCAGTACTTC
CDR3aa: CSGLESYEQYF

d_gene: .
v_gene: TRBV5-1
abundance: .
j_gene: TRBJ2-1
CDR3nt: TGCGCCAGCAAGTCCCGGGACGTTAGGGGTGAGCAGTTCTTC
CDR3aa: CASKSRDVRGEQFF

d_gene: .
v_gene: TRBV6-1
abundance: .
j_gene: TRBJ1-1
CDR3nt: TGTGCCAGCAGTGCCTCGGGGGGCCACACTGAAGCTTTCTTT
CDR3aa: CASSASGGHTEAFF

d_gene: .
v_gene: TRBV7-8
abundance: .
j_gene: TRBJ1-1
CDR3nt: TGTGCCAGCAGCCGACCGAGCCCTCGGGAGACTGAAGCTTTCTTT
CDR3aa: CASSRPSPRETEAFF

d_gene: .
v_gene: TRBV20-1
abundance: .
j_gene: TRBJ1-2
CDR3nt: TGCAGTGCTAAGGGGAATGGCTACACCTTC
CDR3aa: CSAKGNGYTF

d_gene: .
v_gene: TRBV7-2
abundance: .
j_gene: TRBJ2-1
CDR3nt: TGTGCCAGCAGCGCTTATCGGGAGCTTGAGCAGTTCTTC
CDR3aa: CASSAYRELEQFF

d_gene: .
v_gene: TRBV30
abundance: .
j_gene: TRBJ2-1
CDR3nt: TGTGCCCGCGGGGAGCTCGGTGAGCAGTTCTTC
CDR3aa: CARGELGEQFF

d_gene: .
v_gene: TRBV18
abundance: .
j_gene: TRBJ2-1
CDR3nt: TGTGCCAGCTCACCACTGGGGACACCGGCAAATGAGCAGTTCTTC
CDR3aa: CASSPLGTPANEQFF

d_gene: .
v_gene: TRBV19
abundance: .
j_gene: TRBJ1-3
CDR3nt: TGTGCCAGTAGAACGACCTCTGGAAACACCATATATTTT
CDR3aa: CASRTTSGNTIYF

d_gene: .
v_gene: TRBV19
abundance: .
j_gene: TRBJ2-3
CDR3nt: TGTGCCAGTAGTATTCGCCCGGGACTCTCCTTGGATACGCAGTATTTT
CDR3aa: CASSIRPGLSLDTQYF

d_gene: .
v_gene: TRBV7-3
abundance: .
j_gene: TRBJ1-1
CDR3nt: TGTGCCAGCAGCGGAGCAGGACGCACTGAAGCTTTCTTT
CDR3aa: CASSGAGRTEAFF

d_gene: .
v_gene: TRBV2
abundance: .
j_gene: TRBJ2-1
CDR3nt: TGTGCCAGCAGGAGACTGCAGAGGGAGAACCATGAGCAGTTCTTC
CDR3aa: CASRRLQRENHEQFF

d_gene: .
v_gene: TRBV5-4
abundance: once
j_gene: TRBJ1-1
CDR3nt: TGTGCCAGCAGCTTGGCGGGGCGGGCTGAAGCTTTCTTT
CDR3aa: CASSLAGRAEAFF

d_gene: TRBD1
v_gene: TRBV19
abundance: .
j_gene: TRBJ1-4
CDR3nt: TGTGCCAGTAATCCGAAGGGACAGCGTGAGGTGGCTAATGAAAAACTGTTTTTT
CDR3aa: CASNPKGQREVANEKLFF

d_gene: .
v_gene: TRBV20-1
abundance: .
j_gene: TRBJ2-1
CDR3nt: TGCAGTGTCCCGGACTACAATGAGCAGTTCTTC
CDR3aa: CSVPDYNEQFF